This T cell receptor beta chain was identified in a study of blood T cell repertoires in COVID-19. In the study overall: Collection of acute and convalescent COVID-19 samples took place in the United States, Italy and Spain. Sources were T cells, B-cell-depleted T cells, or PBMCs; the material itself was cDNA or gDNA.

In the source study's methods: Nucleated cell counts were estimated from reference gene primer amplification. TCRdb's table, derived via immunoSEQ multiplex PCR, lists solely in-frame clones and lacks some. Clone size and the V and J calls come from that table; the DNA yielded D and trimming. The repertoire consists of about 150,000 clones, with roughly nine tenths occurring once and the leading ten covering 2.4%. In germline, CDR1 is SNHLY, CDR2 FYNNEI. The CDR3 is 11 residues long. V was shortened by 6 bases and J by 2 bases, with 4 bases between the two germline ends. This receptor was obtained from a woman in her 70s with acute or convalescent COVID-19. The chain recombines TRBV2 with TRBJ2-5; no clear D. The specimen sequenced was peripheral blood. The CDR3 sequence: CASSQQETQYF. CDR3 in DNA: TGTGCCAGCAGCCAGCAAGAGACCCAGTACTTC. The whole variable domain, filled in from reference TRBV2 and TRBJ2-5, reads EPEVTQTPSHQVTQMGQEVILRCVPISNHLYFYWYRQILGQKVEFLVSFYNNEISEKSEIFDDQFSVERPDGSNFTLKIRSTKLEDSAMYFCASSQQETQYFGPGTRLLVL.